The clone carrying this T cell receptor beta chain appeared once. How the authors handled the data: How many nucleated cells were present was estimated from reference gene primer amplification. Clones were sequenced by immunoSEQ multiplex PCR, and TCRdb holds only the in-frame ones, with some missing. Clone size and the V and J calls come from that table; the DNA yielded D and trimming. The data show roughly 91,000 clones, approximately 80% seen once. Per the germline V gene, CDR1 is LNHDA and CDR2 is SQIVND (reference sequence). The V gene lost 3 bases and the J gene lost 3 bases, with 5 bases spanning the gap. This CDR3 spans 13 amino acids. This sample is part of a study of blood T cell repertoires in COVID-19. Study details: Specimens from acute and convalescent COVID-19 originated in the United States, Italy and Spain.

This TCR came from a man between 65 and 79 years old with acute or convalescent COVID-19. The chain combines TRBV19 with TRBJ2-2; no clear D. Sequenced: peripheral blood. The CDR3 protein is CASSMRDTGELFF. CDR3 coding DNA: TGTGCCAGTAGTATGCGAGACACCGGGGAGCTGTTTTTT.